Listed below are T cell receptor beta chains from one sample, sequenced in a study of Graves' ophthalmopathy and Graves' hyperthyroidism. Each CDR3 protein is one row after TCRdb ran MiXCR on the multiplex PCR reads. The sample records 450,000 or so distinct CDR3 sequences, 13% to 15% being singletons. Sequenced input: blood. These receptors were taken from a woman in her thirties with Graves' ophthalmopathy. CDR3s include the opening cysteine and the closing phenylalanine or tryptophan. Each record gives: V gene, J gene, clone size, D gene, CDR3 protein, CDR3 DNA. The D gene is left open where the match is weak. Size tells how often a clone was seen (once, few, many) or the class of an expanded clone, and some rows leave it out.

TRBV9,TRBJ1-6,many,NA,CASSVSSYSPLHF,TGTGCCAGCAGCGTATCGAGCTACTCACCCCTCCACTTT
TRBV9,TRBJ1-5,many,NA,CASSVGHHSNQPQHF,TGTGCCAGCAGCGTTGGACACCATAGCAATCAGCCCCAGCATTTT
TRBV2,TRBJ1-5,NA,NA,CASKRAGARNQPQHF,TGTGCCAGCAAGCGGGCAGGGGCCCGCAATCAGCCCCAGCATTTT
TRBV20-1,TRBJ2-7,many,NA,CSASGRSSYEQYF,TGCAGTGCTAGCGGTCGGTCCTCCTACGAGCAGTACTTC
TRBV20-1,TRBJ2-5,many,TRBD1,CSAMTGGEETQYF,TGCAGTGCTATGACAGGGGGCGAAGAGACCCAGTACTTC
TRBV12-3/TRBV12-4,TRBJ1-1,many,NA,CASSQQGSHTEAFF,TGTGCCAGCAGCCAACAGGGATCGCACACTGAAGCTTTCTTT
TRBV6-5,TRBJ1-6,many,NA,CASSYEGGIRGYNSPLHF,TGTGCCAGCAGTTACGAAGGTGGAATTCGGGGTTATAATTCACCCCTCCACTTT
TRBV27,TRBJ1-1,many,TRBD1,CASSPWDRGGTEAFF,TGTGCCAGCAGTCCCTGGGACAGGGGAGGGACTGAAGCTTTCTTT
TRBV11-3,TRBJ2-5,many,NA,CASTSGETQYF,TGTGCCAGCACCTCAGGAGAGACCCAGTACTTC
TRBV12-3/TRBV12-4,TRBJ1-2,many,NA,CASSFGLHLNYGYTF,TGTGCCAGCAGTTTTGGGCTTCACCTCAACTATGGCTACACCTTC
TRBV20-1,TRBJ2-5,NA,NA,CSASNMLTQYF,TGCAGTGCTAGTAATATGTTGACCCAGTACTTC
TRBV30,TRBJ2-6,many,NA,CAWSPRDAGANVLTF,TGTGCCTGGAGCCCCCGGGACGCCGGGGCCAACGTCCTGACTTTC
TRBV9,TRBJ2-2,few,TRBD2,CASSGLAGGPTGELFF,TGTGCCAGCAGCGGACTAGCGGGGGGGCCCACCGGGGAGCTGTTTTTT
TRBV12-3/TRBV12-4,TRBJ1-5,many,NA,CASSLEVVLSNQPQHF,TGTGCCAGCAGTTTAGAAGTCGTCCTTAGCAATCAGCCCCAGCATTTT
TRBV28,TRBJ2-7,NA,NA,CASSLRDTYAHEQYF,TGTGCCAGCAGTTTAAGGGACACGTATGCACACGAGCAGTACTTC
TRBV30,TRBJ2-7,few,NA,CAWKLWTEGEQYF,TGTGCCTGGAAACTCTGGACGGAGGGCGAGCAGTACTTC
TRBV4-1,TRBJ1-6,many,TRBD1,CASSQERTGNSPLHF,TGCGCCAGCAGCCAAGAACGGACAGGGAATTCACCCCTCCACTTT
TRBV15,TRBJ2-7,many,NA,CATSPAGVYREQYF,TGTGCCACCAGTCCGGCAGGGGTATATCGCGAGCAGTACTTC
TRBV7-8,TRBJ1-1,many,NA,CASSSGTSNMNTEAFF,TGTGCCAGCAGCTCCGGGACATCGAACATGAACACTGAAGCTTTCTTT
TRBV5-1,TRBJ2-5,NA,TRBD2,CASRTGGSQTQYF,TGCGCCAGCAGAACGGGGGGGTCCCAGACCCAGTACTTC
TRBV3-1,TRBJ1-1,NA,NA,CASNTPAGRTEAFF,TGTGCCAGCAATACCCCGGCAGGGAGGACTGAAGCTTTCTTT
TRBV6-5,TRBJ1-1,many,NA,CASLIRMDEAFF,TGTGCCAGCCTGATACGCATGGATGAAGCTTTCTTT
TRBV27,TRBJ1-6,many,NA,CASSSLRGGGAGSPLHF,TGTGCCAGCAGTTCTCTCCGGGGGGGGGGCGCAGGTTCACCCCTCCACTTT
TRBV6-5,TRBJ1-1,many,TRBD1,CASSYGGGFTEAFF,TGTGCCAGCAGTTACGGAGGGGGCTTTACTGAAGCTTTCTTT
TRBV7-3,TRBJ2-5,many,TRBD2,CASSASGRPKETQYF,TGTGCCAGCAGCGCCAGCGGGAGGCCTAAAGAGACCCAGTACTTC
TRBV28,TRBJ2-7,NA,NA,CASSPWTPPDYEQYF,TGTGCCAGCAGCCCCTGGACTCCCCCTGACTACGAGCAGTACTTC
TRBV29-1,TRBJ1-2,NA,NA,CSAITVAGGYGYTF,TGCAGCGCTATTACTGTGGCGGGGGGCTATGGCTACACCTTC
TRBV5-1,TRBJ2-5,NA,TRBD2,CASSTWLAGLYQETQYF,TGCGCCAGCAGCACCTGGCTAGCGGGTTTGTACCAAGAGACCCAGTACTTC
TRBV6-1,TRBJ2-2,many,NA,CASIPTVGPGTGELFF,TGTGCCAGCATTCCCACAGTAGGTCCAGGCACCGGGGAGCTGTTTTTT
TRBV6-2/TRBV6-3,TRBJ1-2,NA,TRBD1,CASSYPGQGVGYTF,TGTGCCAGCAGTTACCCAGGACAGGGCGTTGGCTACACCTTC
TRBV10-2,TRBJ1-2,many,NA,CASSELLTNYGYTF,TGCGCCAGCAGTGAGTTGTTAACCAACTATGGCTACACCTTC
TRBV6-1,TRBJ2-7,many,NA,CASRVQSSYEQYF,TGTGCCTCGAGAGTCCAGTCCTCCTACGAGCAGTACTTC
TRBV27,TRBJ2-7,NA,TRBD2,CASSSTPGLAVVIYDQYF,TGTGCCAGCAGTAGTACCCCGGGACTAGCGGTAGTAATCTACGATCAGTACTTC
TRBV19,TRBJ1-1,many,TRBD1,CASKGARNTEAFF,TGTGCCAGTAAGGGGGCGCGGAACACTGAAGCTTTCTTT
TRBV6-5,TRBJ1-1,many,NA,CASSYFGGDDTEAFF,TGTGCCAGCAGTTACTTCGGGGGCGACGACACTGAAGCTTTCTTT
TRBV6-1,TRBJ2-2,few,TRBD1,CASSDLTGGLGELFF,TGTGCCAGCAGTGATTTGACAGGGGGACTAGGGGAGCTGTTTTTT
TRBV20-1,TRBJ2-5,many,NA,CSAGLASQETQYF,TGCAGTGCTGGACTGGCGTCCCAAGAGACCCAGTACTTC
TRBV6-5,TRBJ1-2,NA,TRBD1,CASSLDGTAYGYTF,TGTGCCAGCAGTTTAGACGGGACAGCCTATGGCTACACCTTC
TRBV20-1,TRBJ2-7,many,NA,CSARDGALLYEQYF,TGCAGTGCTAGGGACGGGGCCCTACTATACGAGCAGTACTTC
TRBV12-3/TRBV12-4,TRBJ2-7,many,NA,CASTPSGAYEQYF,TGTGCCAGCACCCCGTCGGGGGCCTACGAGCAGTACTTC
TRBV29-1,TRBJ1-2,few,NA,CSVGYTYTF,TGCAGCGTTGGATATACCTACACCTTC
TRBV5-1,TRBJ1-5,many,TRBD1,CASRRTGDSNQPQHF,TGCGCCAGCAGGAGGACAGGGGATAGCAATCAGCCCCAGCATTTT
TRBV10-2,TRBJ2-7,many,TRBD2,CASSEAAGGIYEQCF,TGCGCCAGCAGTGAGGCAGCGGGGGGAATCTACGAGCAGTGCTTC
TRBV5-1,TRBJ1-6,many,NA,CASSLGLQGDSPLHF,TGCGCCAGCAGCTTGGGACTGCAGGGCGATTCACCCCTCCACTTT
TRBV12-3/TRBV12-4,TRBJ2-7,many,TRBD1,CASTPQGVSYEQYF,TGTGCCAGCACCCCCCAGGGGGTATCCTACGAGCAGTACTTC
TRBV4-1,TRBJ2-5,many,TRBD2,CASSLGLAGGRLETQYF,TGCGCCAGCAGCCTTGGACTAGCGGGAGGCAGATTGGAGACCCAGTACTTC
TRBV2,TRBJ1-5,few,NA,CVSSELPGNQPQHF,TGTGTCAGCAGTGAACTGCCCGGCAATCAGCCCCAGCATTTT
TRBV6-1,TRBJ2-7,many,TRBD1,CASRPDRDLYEQYF,TGTGCCAGCAGACCCGACAGGGACCTCTACGAGCAGTACTTC
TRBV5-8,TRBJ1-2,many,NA,CASSLRQGKDYGYTF,TGTGCCAGCAGCTTGCGTCAGGGGAAGGACTATGGCTACACCTTC
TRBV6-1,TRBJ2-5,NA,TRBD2,CASSPLFSGGRAETQYF,TGTGCCAGCAGCCCCCTTTTTAGCGGGGGGCGGGCCGAGACCCAGTACTTC
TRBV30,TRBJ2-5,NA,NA,CAWSVGFVGSQETQYF,TGTGCCTGGAGTGTCGGGTTCGTGGGGAGCCAAGAGACCCAGTACTTC
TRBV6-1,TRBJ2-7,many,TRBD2,CASSAWLADIYEQYF,TGTGCCAGCAGTGCGTGGCTAGCGGATATCTACGAGCAGTACTTC
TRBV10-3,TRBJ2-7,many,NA,CAISDDASPTYEQYF,TGTGCCATCAGTGATGATGCTTCCCCGACCTACGAGCAGTACTTC
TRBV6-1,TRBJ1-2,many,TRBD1,CASSDLNDRVTGYTF,TGTGCCAGCAGTGACCTTAATGACAGGGTAACCGGCTACACCTTC